This paragraph covers one T cell receptor (beta chain) sequence. The source of the sample is a study of control samples from healthy donors and cancer patients. Repertoires were generated with immunoSEQ multiplex PCR, while TCRdb's copy carries only in-frame clones and drops some. The table includes about 140,000 clones, just under 95% detected once. Germline CDR1 and CDR2: SEHNR and FQNEAQ (reference sequence). The V gene lost 5 bases and the J gene lost 7 bases, with 8 bases spanning the gap. This CDR3 comprises 12 residues. The chain uses TRBV7-9 and TRBJ1-4, with D hard to call. Input material: blood. This clonotype was obtained from a young man in good health. Written as DNA, the CDR3 is TGTGCCAGCAGCAGGACCCCTGAAAAACTGTTTTTT. This translates into CASSRTPEKLFF.